Below, 7 T cell receptor beta chains from the same sample are listed, as sequenced in a study of OX40 agonist ivuxolimab in advanced cancers. The repertoire was sequenced with immunoSEQ multiplex PCR; TCRdb's copy has only in-frame clones and lacks some. This sample has about 89,000 clones, with approximately 91% found just once. The source material was CD4+ or CD8+ T cells sorted from blood, sampled in a trial of the OX40 agonist ivuxolimab. The receptor set was obtained from an adult with an advanced solid tumor such as melanoma, head and neck, liver or kidney cancer.

V and J are TRBV6-1 and TRBJ1-4, with 7 bases matching TRBD1. CDR3 size: 14 residues. Germline values: CDR1 MNHNS, CDR2 SASEGT. J gave up 8 bases and V 6 bases, and 9 bases lay outside the gene matches. As DNA, the CDR3 is TGTGCCAGCAGGGAGGGGGCGCTTGAGGAAAAACTGTTTTTT. Translated, it gives CASREGALEEKLFF.

The V gene is TRBV6-5, the J gene TRBJ1-2, with D possibly TRBD1 on 6 matching bases. The V gene's germline CDR1 is MNHEY and CDR2 SVGAGI. This CDR3 has 14 amino acids. V gave up 6 bases and J gave up 0 bases, with 11 bases separating them. The CDR3 spells CASSVTGSNYGYTF. In DNA, the CDR3 is TGTGCCAGCAGCGTGACAGGCTCTAACTATGGCTACACCTTC.

J is TRBJ1-5 and V is TRBV19; TRBD1 is a possible D gene (6 bases). Deletions cut 4 bases from V and 1 base from J, with 17 bases between. The CDR3 sequence is 17 residues long. CDR1 and CDR2 (germline): LNHDA, SQIVND (reference sequence). CDR3 amino acids: CASSSPPGAGSNQPQHF. In nucleotides, the CDR3 is TGTGCCAGTAGTAGCCCCCCGGGGGCGGGGAGCAATCAGCCCCAGCATTTT.

In this sample, this clone turned up a few times. V gene TRBV19 combines with J gene TRBJ1-5, with D perhaps TRBD1 (6 bases). This CDR3 is 16 amino acids long. The germline CDR1 and CDR2 sequences are LNHDA and SQIVND (reference sequence). V was cut by 10 bases and J by 1 base, with 20 bases left in between. The CDR3 region is CATVSGAGRSNQPQHF. The CDR3 DNA is TGTGCCACCGTGTCGGGGGCTGGTAGAAGCAATCAGCCCCAGCATTTT.

The rearrangement uses TRBV9 and TRBJ1-1, with 10 bases that match TRBD1. V lost 4 bases, J lost 5 bases, and 11 bases stayed unmatched. From germline, CDR1 is SGDLS and CDR2 YYNGEE. The CDR3 has 16 residues. For the CDR3, the DNA is TGTGCCAGCAGCATAGATATCGACAGGGGGCTTACTGAAGCTTTCTTT. Translating it yields CASSIDIDRGLTEAFF.

The gene calls are TRBV27 and TRBJ2-2; D perhaps matches TRBD1 (6 bases). The V end was cut by 5 bases, the J end by 4 bases, with 11 bases between. CDR3 length: 14 residues. Per germline, CDR1 MNHEY and CDR2 SMNVEV (reference sequence). CDR3 coding DNA: TGTGCCAGCAGTCCAGGACAGATCACCGGGGAGCTGTTTTTT. Encoded protein: CASSPGQITGELFF.

This clone was counted between two and nine times. This chain uses TRBV11-2 with TRBJ1-2; 7 bases agree with TRBD1. The CDR3 loop spans 13 amino acids. CDR1 SGHAT and CDR2 FQNNGV come from the germline V gene. With 7 bases clipped from V and 4 bases from J, the junction kept 6 bases outside the gene matches. CDR3 coding DNA: TGTGCCAGCACCTCGACAGGGAGCTATGGCTACACCTTC. This translates into CASTSTGSYGYTF.